This TCR beta chain was retrieved from a study of post-analysis software for immune sequencing data. Notes on the study in general: Controls showed lower frequencies than patients for several TRBV segments, and TRBV5-6, TRBV5-1 and TRBV20-1 were among these. Multiple sclerosis patients had significantly lower normalized Chao1 diversity than controls.

In this sample, this clonotype turned up many times. Its target is unknown. CDR3 length: 12 amino acids. Trimming shortened V by 6 bases and J by 1 base, and 10 bases separated the two germline ends. Germline CDR1 and CDR2: SQVTM and ANQGSEA. cDNA libraries for TCR beta contained unique molecular identifiers. Researchers reported a few hundred thousand cDNA molecules coming from around 1 to 10 million T cells. MiXCR was run by TCRdb on the PCR reads, yielding one entry per CDR3 protein. The data hold fewer than 850,000 distinct CDR3 sequences, with roughly 27% observed a single time. The clonotype was recovered from a girl between 10 and 17 years old with multiple sclerosis. The V and J genes are TRBV29-1 and TRBJ2-7; maybe TRBD1 (5 bases). What was sequenced was blood. CDR3 sequence (DNA): TGCAGCGTCGTCCAGGGATCCTACGAGCAGTACTTC. The encoded protein is CSVVQGSYEQYF.